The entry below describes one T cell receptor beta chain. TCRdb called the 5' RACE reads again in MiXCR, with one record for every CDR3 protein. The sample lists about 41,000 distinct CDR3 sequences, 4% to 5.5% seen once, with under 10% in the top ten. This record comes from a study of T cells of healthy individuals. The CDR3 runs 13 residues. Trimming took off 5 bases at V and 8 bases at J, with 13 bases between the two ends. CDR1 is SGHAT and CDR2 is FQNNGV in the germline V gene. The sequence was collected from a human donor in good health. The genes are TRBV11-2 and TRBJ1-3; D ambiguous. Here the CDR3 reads CASSAQGRDTIYF. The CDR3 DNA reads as TGTGCCAGCAGCGCACAAGGTCGGGACACCATATATTTT.